This T cell receptor (beta chain) was captured in a study of lymphopenia after photon versus proton radiotherapy. General study results and limits: Relative stability marked proton patients; photon patients lost diversity and naive cells. Survival link was tested only in deceased patients; proton benefit remains a possibility. In patients who died, overall survival fell as post-nadir TCR diversity dropped more.

Germline CDR1 reads SEHNR; CDR2 reads FQNEAQ (reference sequence). Trimming stripped 1 base from V and 7 bases from J, with 13 bases between. This CDR3 spans 15 amino acids. The repertoire was sequenced with immunoSEQ multiplex PCR; TCRdb's copy has only in-frame clones and lacks some. The sample lists approximately 50,000 clones, 80% to 90% occurring once. For this clone: The antigen remains unidentified.

The sample here was peripheral blood, taken from a patient treated with photon-based radiotherapy. This clonotype was sampled from a man over 45 with gastric cancer. V gene TRBV7-9 combines with J gene TRBJ1-4; TRBD1 might be the D (5 bases). CDR3 sequence reads: CASSLDQGLSEKLFF. In nucleotides, the CDR3 is TGTGCCAGCAGCTTAGATCAGGGTTTGAGTGAAAAACTGTTTTTT. The entire variable domain, with the rest obtained from reference TRBV7-9 and TRBJ1-4, is as follows: DTGVSQNPRHKITKRGQNVTFRCDPISEHNRLYWYRQTLGQGPEFLTYFQNEAQLEKSRLLSDRFSAERPKGSFSTLEIQRTEQGDSAMYLCASSLDQGLSEKLFFGSGTQLSVL.